This record covers a single T cell receptor beta chain. Its antigen remains unknown. A read error may be the cause here, since a much bigger clone is one base away. The record originates from a study of blood T cells in healthy people across ages. The germline CDR1 and CDR2 sequences are LNHNV and YYDKDF (reference sequence). The CDR3 is 14 amino acids. Then a second PCR, running roughly 7 to 11 cycles, was carried out with a sample-barcoded 5' primer and a J-beta primer mix. Researchers report that a template-switch adaptor with 12 random nucleotides tagged each cDNA molecule. TCRdb re-derived calls from the 5' RACE reads in MiXCR, one entry per CDR3 protein. Here the sample spans over a million distinct CDR3 sequences, approximately 38% being singletons. The donors, healthy Caucasians from Russia, were aged about 6 to 90. It was around 10 milliliters of peripheral blood that were drawn from each donor.

Whole-study findings and limits: A roughly linear fall in TCR beta diversity per million T cells was seen with increasing age.

The rearrangement uses TRBV15 and TRBJ1-4; no definite D call. This TCR came from a young woman in good health. The specimen sequenced was blood. The CDR3 protein is CATSRAATNKKLFF. Written as DNA, the CDR3 is TGTGCCACCAGCAGAGCCGCAACTAATAAAAAACTGTTTTTT.